The 11 T cell receptor beta chains below all came from one sample that was sequenced in a study of blood T cell repertoires in COVID-19. TCRdb keeps only in-frame clones here, not all; method: immunoSEQ multiplex PCR. The table includes roughly 310,000 clones, about nine tenths detected once. Sequencing was carried out using PBMCs or T cells enriched from blood (not recorded which). The source is a woman in her thirties or forties who had recovered from COVID-19.

V and J are TRBV11-3 and TRBJ2-7; 8 positions agree with TRBD2. Germline V gives CDR1 SGHNT, CDR2 YENEEA. The CDR3 has 15 amino acids. Trimming removed 1 base from V and 2 bases from J; junction bases left unmatched: 4. The CDR3 region is CASSLVSGGTYEQYF. The CDR3 region has the DNA TGTGCCAGCAGCTTAGTCAGCGGGGGAACCTACGAGCAGTACTTC.

In regard to this clone: A much larger clone lies one base from this, so it may be a read error. The chain uses TRBV6-2 or TRBV6-3 and TRBJ2-7, with D possibly being TRBD2 (5 bases). Germline V gene sequence: CDR1 MNHEY, CDR2 SVGEGT. The CDR3 has 11 residues. Trimming cost V 5 bases and J 3 bases, with 5 bases left between them. CDR3 residues: CASSEGYEQYF. In DNA, the CDR3 is TGTGCCAGCAGTGAGGGCTACGAGCAGTACTTC.

The chain combines TRBV5-1 with TRBJ2-3; no clear D. Germline values: CDR1 SGHRS, CDR2 YFSETQ. This CDR3 region has 13 residues. V lost 3 bases, J lost 1 base, and 6 bases lay in between. DNA of the CDR3: TGCGCCAGCAGCTGGGCAGGCACAGATACGCAGTATTTT. Amino acid sequence: CASSWAGTDTQYF.

This clone was seen just once. The CDR3 loop reads CAISGRQGSDNEQFF. CDR3 DNA sequence: TGTGCCATCAGTGGGCGACAGGGGAGCGACAATGAGCAGTTCTTC. The rearrangement links TRBV10-3 to TRBJ2-1; 8 nucleotides align to TRBD1. CDR1 ENHRY and CDR2 SYGVKD come from the germline V gene. The CDR3 totals 15 residues. V was clipped by 4 bases and J by 5 bases; unmatched bases: 7.

This clone was detected once. The J gene is TRBJ1-5, the V gene TRBV4-1, with TRBD1 matching over 7 bases. The CDR3 extends over 13 amino acids. In germline, CDR1 is MGHRA, CDR2 YSYEKL. Losses at the gene ends were 6 bases for V and 7 bases for J; bases not matched to a gene: 6. CDR3 region: CASSQGVEQPQHF. CDR3 DNA sequence: TGCGCCAGCAGTCAGGGGGTAGAGCAGCCCCAGCATTTT.

V and J are TRBV11-2 and TRBJ2-7; 13 nucleotides agree with TRBD2. The CDR3 loop spans 15 amino acids. Unmatched junction bases numbered 5, after V lost 6 bases and J lost 3 bases. Per the germline V gene, CDR1 is SGHAT and CDR2 is FQNNGV. The CDR3 DNA reads TGTGCCAGCAGTGGGACTAGCGGGAAAATCTACGAGCAGTACTTC. Translating it yields CASSGTSGKIYEQYF.

This chain uses TRBV5-1 with TRBJ1-2, with 9 bases matching TRBD1. The junction had 4 bases not matched to a gene; V was cut back by 3 bases and J by 4 bases. The CDR3 length is 14 residues. In germline, CDR1 is SGHRS, CDR2 YFSETQ. The CDR3 DNA reads as TGCGCCAGCAGCTCGGGACAGGGAGTCTATGGCTACACCTTC. It translates to CASSSGQGVYGYTF.

This clone came up a few times. This rearrangement joins TRBV19 to TRBJ2-7; TRBD1 agrees at 8 bases. The J segment lost 2 bases and the V segment lost 5 bases, leaving 8 bases of the junction unmatched. CDR3 size: 15 residues. Germline V lookup: CDR1 LNHDA, CDR2 SQIVND (reference sequence). The CDR3 here is CASSVLRDRPYEQYF. CDR3 nucleotides: TGTGCCAGTAGTGTTCTCCGGGACAGGCCCTACGAGCAGTACTTC.

The rearrangement links TRBV19 to TRBJ1-6, with 7 bases lining up with TRBD1. This CDR3 is 16 amino acids long. Looked up from germline, CDR1 is LNHDA and CDR2 is SQIVND (reference sequence). V was clipped by 6 bases and J by 7 bases; unmatched bases: 12. The CDR3 sequence is CASRRLDRVRNSPLHF. The CDR3 coding sequence is TGTGCCAGTAGGCGTCTCGACAGGGTGCGGAATTCACCCCTCCACTTT.

In nucleotides, the CDR3 is TGTGCCAGCAGCACCCCGGGACTAGGGTACAATGAGCAGTTCTTC. This codes for CASSTPGLGYNEQFF. The V and J genes are TRBV7-8 and TRBJ2-1, with 8 bases lining up with TRBD2. The trim removed 5 bases at V and 4 bases at J, leaving 7 bases unmatched. This CDR3 is built from 15 residues. Germline assignment: CDR1 SGHVS and CDR2 FQNEAQ. The complete variable domain, with remaining parts taken from reference TRBV7-8 and TRBJ2-1, reads GAGVSQSPRYKVAKRGQDVALRCDPISGHVSLFWYQQALGQGPEFLTYFQNEAQLDKSGLPSDRFFAERPEGSVSTLKIQRTQQEDSAVYLCASSTPGLGYNEQFFGPGTRLTVL.

This clone appeared a single time. The CDR3 DNA reads as TGCAGCGTTGGGCGGACTAGCGCTAACAATGAGCAGTTCTTC. It is translated as CSVGRTSANNEQFF. The chain combines TRBV29-1 with TRBJ2-1, with TRBD2 matching over 9 bases. CDR1 and CDR2 from the germline V gene are SQVTM and ANQGSEA. The CDR3 extends over 14 amino acids. V shed 4 bases and J 5 bases; nucleotides not matched to a gene: 6.